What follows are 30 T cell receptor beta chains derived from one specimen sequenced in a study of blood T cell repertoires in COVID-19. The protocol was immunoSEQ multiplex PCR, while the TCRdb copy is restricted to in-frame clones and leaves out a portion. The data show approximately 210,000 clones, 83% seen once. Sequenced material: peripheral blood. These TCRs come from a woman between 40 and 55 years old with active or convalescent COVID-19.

CDR3 protein: CASSARDSRVLTF. The CDR3 region has the DNA TGTGCCAGCAGCGCCCGGGACTCCCGGGTCCTGACTTTC. The V and J genes are TRBV9 and TRBJ2-6; maybe TRBD2 (6 bases). V dropped 3 bases and J dropped 13 bases, with 14 bases sitting between them. The CDR3 extends over 13 amino acids. The germline V gene has CDR1 SGDLS and CDR2 YYNGEE.

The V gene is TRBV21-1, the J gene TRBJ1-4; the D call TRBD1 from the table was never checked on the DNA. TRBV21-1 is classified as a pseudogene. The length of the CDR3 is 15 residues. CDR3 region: CASSKSDKGNEKLFF. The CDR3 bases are TGTGCCAGCAGCAAGTCGGACAAGGGAAATGAAAAACTGTTTTTT.

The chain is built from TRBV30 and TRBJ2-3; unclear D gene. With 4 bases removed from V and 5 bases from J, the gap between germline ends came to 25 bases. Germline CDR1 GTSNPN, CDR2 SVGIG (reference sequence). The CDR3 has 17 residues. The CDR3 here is CAWIPPRHTRQEDTQYF. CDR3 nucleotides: TGTGCCTGGATCCCCCCCCGGCATACCAGGCAGGAAGATACGCAGTATTTT.

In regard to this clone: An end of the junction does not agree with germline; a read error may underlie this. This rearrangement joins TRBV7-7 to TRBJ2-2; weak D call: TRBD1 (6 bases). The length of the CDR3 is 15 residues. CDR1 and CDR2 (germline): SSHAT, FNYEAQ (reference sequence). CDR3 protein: CASSLTDSGAGELFF. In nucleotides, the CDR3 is TGTGCTAGCAGCTTAACGGACAGTGGGGCCGGGGAGCTGTTTTTT.

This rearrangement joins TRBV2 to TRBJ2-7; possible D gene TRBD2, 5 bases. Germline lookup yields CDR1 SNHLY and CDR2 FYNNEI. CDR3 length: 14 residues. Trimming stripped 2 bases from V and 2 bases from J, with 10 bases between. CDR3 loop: CASSEFRTPYEQYF. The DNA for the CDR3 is TGTGCCAGCAGTGAATTTAGGACTCCCTACGAGCAGTACTTC.

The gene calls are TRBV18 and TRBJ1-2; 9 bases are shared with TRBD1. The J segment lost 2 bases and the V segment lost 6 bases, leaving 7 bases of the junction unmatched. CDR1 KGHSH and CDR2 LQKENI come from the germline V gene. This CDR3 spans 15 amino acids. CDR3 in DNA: TGTGCCAGCTCCTCACTCGGACAGGGGAACTATGGCTACACCTTC. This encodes CASSSLGQGNYGYTF.

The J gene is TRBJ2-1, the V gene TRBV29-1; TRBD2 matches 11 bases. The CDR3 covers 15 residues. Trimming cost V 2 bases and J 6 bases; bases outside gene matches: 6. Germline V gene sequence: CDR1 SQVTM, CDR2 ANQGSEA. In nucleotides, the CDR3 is TGCAGCGTTGAACGGGTTAGCGGGGGGGGCAATGAGCAGTTCTTC. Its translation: CSVERVSGGGNEQFF.

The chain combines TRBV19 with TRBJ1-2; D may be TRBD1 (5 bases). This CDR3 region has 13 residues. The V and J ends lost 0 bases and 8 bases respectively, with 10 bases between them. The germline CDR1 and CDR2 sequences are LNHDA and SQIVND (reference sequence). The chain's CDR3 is CASSIDRVGGYTF. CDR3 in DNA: TGTGCCAGTAGTATAGACAGGGTCGGGGGCTACACCTTC.

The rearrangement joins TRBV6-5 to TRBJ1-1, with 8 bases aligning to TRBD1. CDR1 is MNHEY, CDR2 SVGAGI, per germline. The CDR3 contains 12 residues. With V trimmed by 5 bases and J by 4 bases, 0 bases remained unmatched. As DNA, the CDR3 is TGTGCCAGCAGTACAGGGGGCACTGAAGCTTTCTTT. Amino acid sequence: CASSTGGTEAFF.

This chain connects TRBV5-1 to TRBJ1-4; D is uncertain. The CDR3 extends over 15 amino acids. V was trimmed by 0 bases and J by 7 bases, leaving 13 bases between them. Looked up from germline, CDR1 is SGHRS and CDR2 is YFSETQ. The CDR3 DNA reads TGCGCCAGCAGCTTGGGAGGGTGGAAAGGTGAAAAACTGTTTTTT. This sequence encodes CASSLGGWKGEKLFF.

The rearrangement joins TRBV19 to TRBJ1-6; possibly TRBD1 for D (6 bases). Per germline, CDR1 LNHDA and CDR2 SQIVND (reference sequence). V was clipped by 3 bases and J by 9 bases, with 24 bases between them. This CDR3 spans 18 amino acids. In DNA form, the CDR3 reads TGTGCCAGTAGTATGGCATTCTTCAGGGGCAAAGGGGGTTCACCCCTCCACTTT. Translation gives CASSMAFFRGKGGSPLHF. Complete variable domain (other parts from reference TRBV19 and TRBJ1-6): DGGITQSPKYLFRKEGQNVTLSCEQNLNHDAMYWYRQDPGQGLRLIYYSQIVNDFQKGDIAEGYSVSREKKESFPLTVTSAQKNPTAFYLCASSMAFFRGKGGSPLHFGNGTRLTVT.

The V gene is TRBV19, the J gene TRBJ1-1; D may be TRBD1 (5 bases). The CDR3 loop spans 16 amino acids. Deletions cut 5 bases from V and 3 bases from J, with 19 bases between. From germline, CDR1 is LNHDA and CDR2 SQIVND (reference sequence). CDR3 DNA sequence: TGTGCCAGTAGTCCCCGGTGGGGGGGTTTGGACACTGAAGCTTTCTTT. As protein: CASSPRWGGLDTEAFF.

CDR3 coding DNA: TGTGCCAGCAGCTTATCCCCCCGGGAGTCAAACACTGAAGCTTTCTTT. Amino acid sequence: CASSLSPRESNTEAFF. The chain couples TRBV7-9 to TRBJ1-1, with D unresolved. This CDR3 is built from 16 residues. Germline V gene lookup returns CDR1 SEHNR and CDR2 FQNEAQ (reference sequence). With 2 bases removed from V and 2 bases from J, the gap between germline ends came to 15 bases.

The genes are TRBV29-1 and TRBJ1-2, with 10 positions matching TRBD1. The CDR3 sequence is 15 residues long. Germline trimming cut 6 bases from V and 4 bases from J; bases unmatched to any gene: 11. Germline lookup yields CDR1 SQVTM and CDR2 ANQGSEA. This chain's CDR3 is CSVDERQGAFYGYTF. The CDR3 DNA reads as TGCAGCGTCGACGAACGACAGGGGGCCTTCTATGGCTACACCTTC.

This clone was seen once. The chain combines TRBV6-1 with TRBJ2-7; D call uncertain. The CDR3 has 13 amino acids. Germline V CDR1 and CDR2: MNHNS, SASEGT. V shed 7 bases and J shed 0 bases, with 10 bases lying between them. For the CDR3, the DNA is TGTGCCAGCACCCCGATAGTCTCCTACGAGCAGTACTTC. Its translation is CASTPIVSYEQYF.

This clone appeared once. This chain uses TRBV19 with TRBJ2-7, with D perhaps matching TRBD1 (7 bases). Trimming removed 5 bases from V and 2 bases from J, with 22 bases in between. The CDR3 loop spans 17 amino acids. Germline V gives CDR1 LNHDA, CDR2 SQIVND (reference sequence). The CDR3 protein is CASSPRPTGSGAYEQYF. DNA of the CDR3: TGTGCCAGTAGTCCCCGCCCGACAGGGTCGGGGGCCTACGAGCAGTACTTC.

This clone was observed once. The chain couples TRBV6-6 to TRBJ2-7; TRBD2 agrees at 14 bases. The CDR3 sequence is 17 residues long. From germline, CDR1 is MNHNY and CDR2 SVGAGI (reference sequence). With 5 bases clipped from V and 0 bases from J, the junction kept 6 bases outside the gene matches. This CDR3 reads CASSLTSGGAFSYEQYF. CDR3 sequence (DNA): TGTGCCAGCAGTCTGACTAGCGGGGGGGCCTTCTCCTACGAGCAGTACTTC.

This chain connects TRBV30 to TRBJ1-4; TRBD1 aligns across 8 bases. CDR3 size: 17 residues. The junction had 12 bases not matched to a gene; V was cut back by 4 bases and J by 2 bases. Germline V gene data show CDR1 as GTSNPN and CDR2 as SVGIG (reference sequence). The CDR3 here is CAWKDRDDQSTNEKLFF. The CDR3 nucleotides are TGTGCCTGGAAGGACAGGGATGATCAATCGACTAATGAAAAACTGTTTTTT.

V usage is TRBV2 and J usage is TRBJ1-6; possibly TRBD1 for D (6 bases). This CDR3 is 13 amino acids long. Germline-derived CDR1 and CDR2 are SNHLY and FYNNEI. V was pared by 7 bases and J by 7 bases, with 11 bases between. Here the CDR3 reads CASTVRGNSPLHF. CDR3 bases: TGTGCCAGCACGGTCAGGGGAAATTCACCCCTCCACTTT. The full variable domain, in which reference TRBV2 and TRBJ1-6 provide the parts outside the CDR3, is EPEVTQTPSHQVTQMGQEVILRCVPISNHLYFYWYRQILGQKVEFLVSFYNNEISEKSEIFDDQFSVERPDGSNFTLKIRSTKLEDSAMYFCASTVRGNSPLHFGNGTRLTVT.

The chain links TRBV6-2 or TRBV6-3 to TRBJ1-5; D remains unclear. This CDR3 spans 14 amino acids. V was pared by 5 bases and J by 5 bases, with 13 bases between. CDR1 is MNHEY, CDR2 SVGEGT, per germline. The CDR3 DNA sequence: TGTGCCAGCAGTCCCTCCGGAGGGTATCAGCCCCAGCATTTT. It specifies CASSPSGGYQPQHF.

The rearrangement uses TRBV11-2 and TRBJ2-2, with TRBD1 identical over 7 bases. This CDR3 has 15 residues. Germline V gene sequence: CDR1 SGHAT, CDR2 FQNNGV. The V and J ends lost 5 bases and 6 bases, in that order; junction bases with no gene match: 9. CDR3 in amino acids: CASSIRQGSAGELFF. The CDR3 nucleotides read TGTGCCAGCAGCATAAGACAGGGAAGTGCCGGGGAGCTGTTTTTT.

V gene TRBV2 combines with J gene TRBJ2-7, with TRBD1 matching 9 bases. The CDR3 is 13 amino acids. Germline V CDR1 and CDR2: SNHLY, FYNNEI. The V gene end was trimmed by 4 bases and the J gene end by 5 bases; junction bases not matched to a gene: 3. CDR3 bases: TGTGCCAGCAGTGGGGACAGGGTGCACGAGCAGTACTTC. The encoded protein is CASSGDRVHEQYF.

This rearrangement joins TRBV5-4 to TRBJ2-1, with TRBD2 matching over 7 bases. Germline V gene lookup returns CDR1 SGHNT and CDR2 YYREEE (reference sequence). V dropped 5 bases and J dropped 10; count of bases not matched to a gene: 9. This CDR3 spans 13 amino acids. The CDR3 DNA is TGTGCCAGCAGACCGGGGGGTCGTGGGGAGCAGTTCTTC. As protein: CASRPGGRGEQFF.

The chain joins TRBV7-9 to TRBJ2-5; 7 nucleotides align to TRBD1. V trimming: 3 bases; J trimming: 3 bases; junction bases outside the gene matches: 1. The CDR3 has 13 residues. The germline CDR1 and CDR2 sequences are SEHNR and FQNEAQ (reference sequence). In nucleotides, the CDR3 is TGTGCCAGCAGCTTGGGACAGAAAGAGACCCAGTACTTC. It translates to CASSLGQKETQYF.

CDR3: CASSQDLLAGGRNEQFF. The CDR3 coding sequence is TGTGCCAGCTCTCAAGATTTGCTAGCGGGGGGCCGAAATGAGCAGTTCTTC. The rearrangement links TRBV18 to TRBJ2-1, with 11 bases that match TRBD2. The V and J ends lost 6 bases and 7 bases, in that order; junction bases with no gene match: 14. The germline V gene encodes CDR1 KGHSH and CDR2 LQKENI. This CDR3 comprises 17 residues.

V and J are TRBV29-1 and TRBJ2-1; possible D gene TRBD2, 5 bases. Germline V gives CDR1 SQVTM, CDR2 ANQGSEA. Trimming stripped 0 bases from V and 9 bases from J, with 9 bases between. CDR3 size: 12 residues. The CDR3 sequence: CSVEDSEVEQFF. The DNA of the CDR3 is TGCAGCGTTGAAGATTCGGAGGTTGAGCAGTTCTTC.

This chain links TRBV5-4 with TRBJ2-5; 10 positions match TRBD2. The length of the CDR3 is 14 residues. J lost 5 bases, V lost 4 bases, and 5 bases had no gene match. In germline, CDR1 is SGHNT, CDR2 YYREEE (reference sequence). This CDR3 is CASSGAAGGETQYF. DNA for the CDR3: TGTGCCAGCAGCGGGGCAGCGGGGGGGGAGACCCAGTACTTC.

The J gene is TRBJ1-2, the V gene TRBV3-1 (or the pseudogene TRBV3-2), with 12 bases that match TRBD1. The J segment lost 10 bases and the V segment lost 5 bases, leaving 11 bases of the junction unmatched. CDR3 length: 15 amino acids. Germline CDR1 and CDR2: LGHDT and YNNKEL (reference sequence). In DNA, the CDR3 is TGTGCCAGCAGCGAGACCCCGGGACAGGGGGCTATCTACACCTTC. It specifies CASSETPGQGAIYTF.

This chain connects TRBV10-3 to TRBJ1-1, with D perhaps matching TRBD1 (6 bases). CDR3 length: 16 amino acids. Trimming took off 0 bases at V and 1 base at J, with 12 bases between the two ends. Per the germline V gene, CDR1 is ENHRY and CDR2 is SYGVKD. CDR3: CAISESETGWNTEAFF. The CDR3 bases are TGTGCCATCAGTGAGTCGGAAACAGGGTGGAACACTGAAGCTTTCTTT.

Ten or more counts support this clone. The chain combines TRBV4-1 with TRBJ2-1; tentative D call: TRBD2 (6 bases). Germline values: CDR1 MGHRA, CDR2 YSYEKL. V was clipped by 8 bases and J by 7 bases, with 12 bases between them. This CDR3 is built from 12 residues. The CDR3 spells CASGFAGNEQFF. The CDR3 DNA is TGCGCCAGCGGGTTTGCGGGGAATGAGCAGTTCTTC.